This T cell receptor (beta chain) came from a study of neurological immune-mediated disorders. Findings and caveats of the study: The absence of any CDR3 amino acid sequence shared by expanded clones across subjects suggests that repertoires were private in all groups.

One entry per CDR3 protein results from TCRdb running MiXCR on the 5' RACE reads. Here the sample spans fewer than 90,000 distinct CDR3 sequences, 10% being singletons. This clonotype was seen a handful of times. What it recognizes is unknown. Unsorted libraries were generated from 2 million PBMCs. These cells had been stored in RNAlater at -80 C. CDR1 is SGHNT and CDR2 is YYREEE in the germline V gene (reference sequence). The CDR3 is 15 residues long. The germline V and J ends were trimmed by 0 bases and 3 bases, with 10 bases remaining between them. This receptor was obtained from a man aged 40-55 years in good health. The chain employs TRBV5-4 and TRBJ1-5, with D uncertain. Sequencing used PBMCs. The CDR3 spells CASSLAGDNNQPQHF. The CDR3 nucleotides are TGTGCCAGCAGCTTGGCCGGGGATAACAATCAGCCCCAGCATTTT.